This T cell receptor beta chain derives from a study of T-cell reconstitution after alpha-beta-depleted transplantation in children. Overall study findings and caveats: Expanded graft clones numbering several hundred reportedly gave rise to alpha-beta T cells about two months after transplant. Surviving recipient cells, namely T cells and thymic progenitors, were the source of high day-60 TCRbeta diversity in some patients. The authors attributed T-cell counts and diversity one year after transplant mostly to newly produced T cells.

The V segment lost 5 bases and the J segment 15 bases; nucleotides outside the gene matches: 18. The CDR3 totals 14 residues. The germline V gene has CDR1 DFQATT and CDR2 SNEGSKA (reference sequence). This clonotype was observed a few times. Its antigen is undetermined. A TCRbeta library incorporating unique molecular identifiers was prepared. Via MiXCR, TCRdb re-called the PCR reads, giving one row per CDR3 protein. The table includes 200,000 to 250,000 distinct CDR3 sequences, approximately 10% detected once. This receptor was taken from a child less than two years old with acute myeloid leukemia, due to receive a stem cell transplant. The chain has TRBV20-1 and TRBJ2-1; 8 bases line up with TRBD2. The specimen comprised PBMCs, sampled before TCRalphabeta/CD19-depleted stem cell transplant. The CDR3 DNA sequence: TGCAGTGCTCCCCTCCTTCTGGCGGGAGGACTCCCGTTCTTC. Translating it yields CSAPLLLAGGLPFF.